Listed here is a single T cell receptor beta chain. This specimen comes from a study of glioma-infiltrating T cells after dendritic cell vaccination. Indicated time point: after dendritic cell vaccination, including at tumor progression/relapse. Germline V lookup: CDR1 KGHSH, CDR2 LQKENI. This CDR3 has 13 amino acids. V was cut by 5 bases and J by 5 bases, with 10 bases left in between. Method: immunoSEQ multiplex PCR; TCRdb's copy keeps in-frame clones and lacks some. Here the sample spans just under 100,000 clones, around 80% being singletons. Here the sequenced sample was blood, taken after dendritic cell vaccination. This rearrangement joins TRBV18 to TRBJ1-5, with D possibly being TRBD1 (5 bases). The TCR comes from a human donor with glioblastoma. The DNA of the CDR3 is TGTGCCAGCTCAATGGGGGAGGATCAGCCCCAGCATTTT. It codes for CASSMGEDQPQHF.